This TCR beta chain appears in the sequencing data of a study of T cells in localized non-small cell lung cancer. General study results and limits: Longer overall survival was linked to higher blood T cell density. The greatest T cell clonality was found in uninvolved adjacent lung (higher than in tumor). Among the top 100 tumor clones, a median about 57 appeared in adjacent lung.

On this clone: Its target is unknown.

In germline, CDR1 is SGHTA, CDR2 FQGTGA. This CDR3 is built from 16 residues. Trimming cost V 5 bases and J 0 bases, with 11 bases left between them. Assay used: immunoSEQ multiplex PCR; TCRdb lists only in-frame clones, some missing. The sample includes fewer than 90,000 clones, 84% of them seen just once. V usage is TRBV7-3 and J usage is TRBJ2-6; either TRBD1 or TRBD2 may supply D (5 bases each). This TCR was sampled from a man aged 40 to 75 with stage I lung adenocarcinoma. The material sequenced was peripheral blood, taken before any cancer treatment. CDR3 amino acids: CASSRKGSSGANVLTF. The DNA for the CDR3 is TGTGCCAGCAGCAGAAAGGGGAGCTCTGGGGCCAACGTCCTGACTTTC.